This TCR beta chain was recovered during a study of blood T cell repertoires in COVID-19. Study summary: The United States, Italy and Spain supplied acute and convalescent COVID-19 samples. T cells, B-cell-depleted T cells, or PBMCs supplied cDNA or gDNA.

Authors' methods: Reference gene primer amplification gave nucleated cell count estimates. Only in-frame clones appear in the TCRdb table, and some are missing; sequencing was by immunoSEQ multiplex PCR. Clonal size and the V and J genes are those of that table, whereas D and trimming came from the DNA. The sample contains hundreds of thousands of clones, around 85% of which appear only once. CDR3 length: 14 residues. From germline, CDR1 is KGHSH and CDR2 LQKENI. The V end lost 2 bases, the J end lost 5 bases, and 10 bases lay between the germline ends. The TCR sequence derives from a woman aged 18-29 years with acute or convalescent COVID-19. Sequenced input: peripheral blood. This chain uses TRBV18 with TRBJ1-5, with D hard to call. CDR3: CASSPSHSYQPQHF. In nucleotides, the CDR3 is TGTGCCAGCTCACCAAGTCACAGCTATCAGCCCCAGCATTTT.